The T cell receptor (beta chain) under discussion was sequenced for a study of OX40 agonist ivuxolimab in advanced cancers. Here immunoSEQ multiplex PCR was the method, and the copy in TCRdb shows in-frame clones only, minus some. The profile covers about 27,000 clones, with roughly 80% appearing a single time and about 20% taken by the ten largest. This clone occurred a few times. V lost 0 bases, J lost 0 bases, and 5 bases lay in between. The CDR3 loop spans 13 amino acids. From germline, CDR1 is GTSNPN and CDR2 SVGIG (reference sequence). The material was CD4+ or CD8+ T cells sorted from blood, obtained in a trial of the OX40 agonist ivuxolimab. The chain couples TRBV30 to TRBJ1-1; no clear D. The receptor was isolated from an adult with an advanced solid tumor such as melanoma, head and neck, liver or kidney cancer. In DNA, the CDR3 is TGTGCCTGGAGTGTGCATCTGAACACTGAAGCTTTCTTT. It specifies CAWSVHLNTEAFF.